The source of this T cell receptor (beta chain) is a study of metastatic and nonmetastatic thyroid tumors. In the study overall: Across blood and tumor or nodule tissue, repertoires from malignant and benign thyroid patients were compared with one another.

Whole-study findings and limits: Malignant thyroid tumors reportedly exceeded benign nodules significantly in TCR beta diversity, with the difference appearing in blood and tumor.

A note on this clone: What it recognizes is unknown.

No patient received treatment before thyroid surgery. Germline V lookup: CDR1 MDHEN, CDR2 SYDVKM. The CDR3 loop spans 17 amino acids. Trimming removed 5 bases at V and 8 bases at J, with 22 bases between. Per the study methods: Researchers built a distant-metastasis classifier for papillary thyroid cancer that drew on CDR3 differences across clinicopathological groups. TCRdb re-clonotyped the PCR reads through MiXCR. The V and J calls were not made by the authors but by TCRdb's processing. The table has tens of thousands of clones, 24% seen once. This TCR came from a female donor with papillary thyroid cancer or a benign thyroid nodule (not recorded which). Some clones in this sample may be carry-over from other donors' samples. Source material: tumor tissue. V is TRBV28 and J is TRBJ2-6; D is uncertain. CDR3 protein: CASSGQRQSSWTNVLTF. The CDR3 bases are TGTGCCAGCAGTGGGCAGAGGCAGAGCTCTTGGACCAACGTCCTGACTTTC.